The entry that follows covers one TCR beta chain sequence. The antigen is unknown. This specimen belongs to a study of PD-L1 blockade in urothelial cancer. Study-wide background: As for prior chemotherapy regimens, patients had received 0 to 3. Reported median T cell count for blood samples was around 140,000. General study points: Patients with below-median pretreatment blood clonality survived longer.

The time point here: pretreatment peripheral blood. Sequenced by immunoSEQ multiplex PCR; TCRdb stores in-frame clones only, minus some. The sample gives approximately 90,000 clones, around 90% of which show up once; about 1.7% is in the top ten. This CDR3 spans 14 amino acids. The V gene end was trimmed by 4 bases and the J gene end by 5 bases; junction bases not matched to a gene: 8. CDR1 is SGHDT, CDR2 YYEEEE, per germline. This chain joins TRBV5-6 and TRBJ2-5; 7 positions agree with TRBD2. The specimen was PBMCs, collected around atezolizumab (anti-PD-L1) treatment. This clonotype was obtained from a man in his sixties with urothelial cancer. The CDR3 reads CASSPPGGGETQYF. CDR3 DNA sequence: TGTGCCAGCAGCCCCCCGGGGGGAGGGGAGACCCAGTACTTC.